This T cell receptor beta chain was recorded in a study of blood T cell repertoires in COVID-19. The CDR3 is made up of 14 amino acids. Germline trimming cut 5 bases from V and 3 bases from J; bases unmatched to any gene: 6. Germline V lookup: CDR1 PRHDT, CDR2 FYEKMQ (reference sequence). Using immunoSEQ multiplex PCR, the repertoire was profiled, and TCRdb retains in-frame clones only, with some absent. The sample includes about 16,000 clones, less than 90% seen only once; the top ten take 20% to 25%. This chain joins TRBV13 and TRBJ2-5; 7 nucleotides align to TRBD1. Source material: peripheral blood. This clonotype was sampled from a man aged 55 to 69 with acute or convalescent COVID-19. For the CDR3, the DNA is TGTGCCAGCAGCCAACGACAGGGTAAAGAGACCCAGTACTTC. This gives the protein CASSQRQGKETQYF.